Listed below are T cell receptor beta chains from one sample, sequenced in a study of blood T cells in healthy people across ages. TCRdb redid the calling of the 5' RACE reads with MiXCR, one entry per CDR3 protein. The sample includes some 1.7 million distinct CDR3 sequences, 28% seen only once; the top ten take around 7.7%. Sequencing was done on a sample of blood. These receptors were collected from a woman aged 25 to 45 in good health. Each CDR3 is given with its conserved first and last residue. D genes are given only for firm matches. The listing skips clone size in some rows; elsewhere it reads once, few, many or a size class.

j_gene: TRBJ1-2
d_gene: .
v_gene: TRBV20-1
abundance: few
len: 13
CDR3aa: CSARGTSERRYTF
CDR3nt: TGCAGTGCCCGGGGGACGTCGGAAAGGCGCTACACCTTC

j_gene: TRBJ2-5
d_gene: TRBD2
v_gene: TRBV20-1
abundance: many
len: 13
CDR3aa: CSARGLAVETQYF
CDR3nt: TGCAGTGCTCGCGGACTAGCAGTGGAGACCCAGTACTTC

j_gene: TRBJ2-6
d_gene: .
v_gene: TRBV29-1
abundance: .
len: 14
CDR3aa: CSVETFSGANVLTF
CDR3nt: TGCAGCGTGGAGACCTTCTCTGGGGCCAACGTCCTGACTTTC

j_gene: TRBJ2-3
d_gene: .
v_gene: TRBV3-1
abundance: .
len: 12
CDR3aa: CASSPRAAQQYF
CDR3nt: TGTGCCAGCAGCCCCCGGGCGGCCCAGCAGTATTTT

j_gene: TRBJ2-1
d_gene: .
v_gene: TRBV10-2
abundance: few
len: 14
CDR3aa: CASSESGGGRLQFF
CDR3nt: TGCGCCAGCAGTGAGTCCGGCGGGGGCCGTCTGCAGTTCTTC

j_gene: TRBJ2-7
d_gene: TRBD2
v_gene: TRBV29-1
abundance: .
len: 16
CDR3aa: CSVVGLAGEDYYEQYF
CDR3nt: TGCAGCGTTGTGGGACTAGCGGGAGAGGATTACTACGAGCAGTACTTC

j_gene: TRBJ2-6
d_gene: .
v_gene: TRBV6-5
abundance: many
len: 15
CDR3aa: CASSYGGSGANVLTF
CDR3nt: TGTGCCAGCAGTTACGGGGGCTCTGGGGCCAACGTCCTGACTTTC

j_gene: TRBJ2-5
d_gene: .
v_gene: TRBV11-2
abundance: few
len: 16
CDR3aa: CASSLVPVTSQETQYF
CDR3nt: TGTGCCAGCAGCCTAGTGCCGGTGACATCACAAGAGACCCAGTACTTC

j_gene: TRBJ2-1
d_gene: .
v_gene: TRBV20-1
abundance: .
len: 15
CDR3aa: CSALGWEWSYNEQFF
CDR3nt: TGCAGTGCTCTAGGGTGGGAGTGGTCCTACAATGAGCAGTTCTTC

j_gene: TRBJ1-2
d_gene: .
v_gene: TRBV4-3
abundance: many
len: 13
CDR3aa: CASSQDGAGGYTF
CDR3nt: TGCGCCAGCAGCCAGGATGGGGCCGGTGGCTACACCTTC

j_gene: TRBJ2-3
d_gene: .
v_gene: TRBV3-1
abundance: few
len: 15
CDR3aa: CASSQNLGRGVTQYF
CDR3nt: TGTGCCAGCAGCCAAAATCTCGGACGAGGGGTTACGCAGTATTTT

j_gene: TRBJ1-5
d_gene: TRBD1
v_gene: TRBV12-5
abundance: once
len: 16
CDR3aa: CASGSQGGRGNQPQHF
CDR3nt: TGTGCTAGTGGTTCACAGGGGGGACGAGGCAATCAGCCCCAGCATTTT

j_gene: TRBJ1-5
d_gene: TRBD1
v_gene: TRBV7-2
abundance: few
len: 14
CDR3aa: CASSPGQAYQPQHF
CDR3nt: TGTGCCAGCAGCCCAGGACAGGCGTATCAGCCCCAGCATTTT

j_gene: TRBJ2-1
d_gene: TRBD1
v_gene: TRBV7-2
abundance: many
len: 14
CDR3aa: CASSRDRSYNEQFF
CDR3nt: TGTGCCAGCAGCCGGGACAGATCCTACAATGAGCAGTTCTTC

j_gene: TRBJ2-1
d_gene: .
v_gene: TRBV5-1
abundance: few
len: 15
CDR3aa: CASGPGRQDYNEQFF
CDR3nt: TGCGCCAGCGGTCCGGGACGGCAGGACTACAATGAGCAGTTCTTC

j_gene: TRBJ2-1
d_gene: .
v_gene: TRBV7-2
abundance: .
len: 15
CDR3aa: CASSLALAGIDEQFF
CDR3nt: TGTGCCAGCAGCTTAGCTCTAGCCGGAATCGATGAGCAGTTCTTC

j_gene: TRBJ1-2
d_gene: .
v_gene: TRBV6-5
abundance: .
len: 15
CDR3aa: CASSLGRGVYYGYTF
CDR3nt: TGTGCCAGCAGTTTAGGAAGAGGGGTCTACTATGGCTACACCTTC

j_gene: TRBJ2-3
d_gene: TRBD2
v_gene: TRBV4-1
abundance: .
len: 15
CDR3aa: CASSLGTSAADTQYF
CDR3nt: TGCGCCAGCAGCCTGGGGACTAGCGCCGCAGATACGCAGTATTTT

j_gene: TRBJ2-1
d_gene: .
v_gene: TRBV27
abundance: .
len: 12
CDR3aa: CASQVSWHEQFF
CDR3nt: TGTGCCAGCCAGGTTTCGTGGCATGAGCAGTTCTTC

j_gene: TRBJ2-7
d_gene: TRBD2
v_gene: TRBV7-3
abundance: .
len: 16
CDR3aa: CASSLAGTSGPYEQYF
CDR3nt: TGTGCCAGCAGCCTAGCTGGGACTAGCGGCCCCTACGAGCAGTACTTC

j_gene: TRBJ2-7
d_gene: TRBD2
v_gene: TRBV20-1
abundance: many
len: 14
CDR3aa: CSARFLAGGNEQYF
CDR3nt: TGCAGTGCTAGGTTTCTAGCGGGAGGGAACGAGCAGTACTTC

j_gene: TRBJ1-6
d_gene: .
v_gene: TRBV7-2
abundance: once
len: 15
CDR3aa: CASSYLDRPNSPLHF
CDR3nt: TGTGCCAGCAGCTACCTGGACAGACCAAATTCACCCCTCCACTTT

j_gene: TRBJ1-5
d_gene: TRBD1
v_gene: TRBV19
abundance: few
len: 17
CDR3aa: CASSSPPGTGDNQPQHF
CDR3nt: TGTGCCAGTAGTAGCCCCCCCGGGACAGGGGACAATCAGCCCCAGCATTTT

j_gene: TRBJ2-1
d_gene: .
v_gene: TRBV5-6
abundance: .
len: 12
CDR3aa: CASSWTSWEQFF
CDR3nt: TGTGCCAGCAGCTGGACCTCGTGGGAGCAGTTCTTC

j_gene: TRBJ2-3
d_gene: .
v_gene: TRBV15
abundance: few
len: 14
CDR3aa: CATSREASTDTQYF
CDR3nt: TGTGCCACCAGTAGAGAAGCTAGCACAGATACGCAGTATTTT

j_gene: TRBJ2-1
d_gene: TRBD2
v_gene: TRBV12-5
abundance: .
len: 18
CDR3aa: CASGLPAGGQGSYNEQFF
CDR3nt: TGTGCTAGTGGTCTACCAGCGGGAGGGCAAGGCTCCTACAATGAGCAGTTCTTC

j_gene: TRBJ2-1
d_gene: .
v_gene: TRBV29-1
abundance: many
len: 12
CDR3aa: CSVEVTPDEQFF
CDR3nt: TGCAGCGTTGAAGTGACCCCGGATGAGCAGTTCTTC

j_gene: TRBJ2-7
d_gene: .
v_gene: TRBV10-3
abundance: many
len: 14
CDR3aa: CAISESRGPYEQYF
CDR3nt: TGTGCCATCAGTGAGTCAAGGGGACCCTACGAGCAGTACTTC

j_gene: TRBJ2-4
d_gene: .
v_gene: TRBV7-2
abundance: .
len: 15
CDR3aa: CTSSRRAEFGNIQYF
CDR3nt: TGTACCAGCAGCCGCCGCGCTGAGTTCGGAAACATTCAGTACTTC

j_gene: TRBJ2-1
d_gene: .
v_gene: TRBV2
abundance: many
len: 14
CDR3aa: CASSLEKAYNEQFF
CDR3nt: TGTGCCAGCAGTCTAGAGAAAGCCTACAATGAGCAGTTCTTC

j_gene: TRBJ2-7
d_gene: .
v_gene: TRBV14
abundance: few
len: 15
CDR3aa: CASSQEQKSSYEQYF
CDR3nt: TGTGCCAGCAGCCAAGAGCAGAAGTCCTCCTACGAGCAGTACTTC

j_gene: TRBJ1-5
d_gene: .
v_gene: TRBV30
abundance: .
len: 13
CDR3aa: CAWSGQSNQPQHF
CDR3nt: TGTGCCTGGAGTGGACAAAGCAATCAGCCCCAGCATTTT

j_gene: TRBJ1-1
d_gene: .
v_gene: TRBV3-1
abundance: .
len: 15
CDR3aa: CTSSQVLGRNTEAFF
CDR3nt: TGTACCAGCAGCCAAGTATTAGGGAGGAACACTGAAGCTTTCTTT

j_gene: TRBJ2-3
d_gene: .
v_gene: TRBV7-2
abundance: many
len: 16
CDR3aa: CASSLGKWDPTDTQYF
CDR3nt: TGTGCCAGCAGCTTAGGCAAGTGGGACCCCACAGATACGCAGTATTTT

j_gene: TRBJ2-1
d_gene: .
v_gene: TRBV2
abundance: .
len: 13
CDR3aa: CASTSPGEDERFF
CDR3nt: TGTGCCAGCACTAGCCCCGGGGAGGATGAGCGGTTCTTC

j_gene: TRBJ2-5
d_gene: TRBD2
v_gene: TRBV5-1
abundance: .
len: 14
CDR3aa: CASRTTSGAQTQYF
CDR3nt: TGCGCCAGCAGAACGACTAGCGGAGCCCAGACCCAGTACTTC

j_gene: TRBJ1-2
d_gene: .
v_gene: TRBV20-1
abundance: many
len: 13
CDR3aa: CSAREGPNYGYTF
CDR3nt: TGCAGTGCTAGAGAAGGTCCTAACTATGGCTACACCTTC

j_gene: TRBJ2-1
d_gene: TRBD1
v_gene: TRBV5-1
abundance: .
len: 15
CDR3aa: CASSRDRPGLNEQFF
CDR3nt: TGCGCCAGCAGCAGGGACAGGCCAGGACTCAATGAGCAGTTCTTC

j_gene: TRBJ1-1
d_gene: .
v_gene: TRBV28
abundance: few
len: 12
CDR3aa: CASSLGSAEAFF
CDR3nt: TGTGCCAGCAGTTTAGGTTCCGCTGAAGCTTTCTTT

j_gene: TRBJ2-7
d_gene: .
v_gene: TRBV20-1
abundance: many
len: 13
CDR3aa: CSARAGADYEQYF
CDR3nt: TGCAGTGCTAGAGCGGGAGCCGACTACGAGCAGTACTTC

j_gene: TRBJ2-6
d_gene: .
v_gene: TRBV27
abundance: .
len: 15
CDR3aa: CASILMGAGANVLTF
CDR3nt: TGTGCCAGCATTTTAATGGGTGCTGGGGCCAACGTCCTGACTTTC

j_gene: TRBJ1-2
d_gene: .
v_gene: TRBV11-2
abundance: .
len: 13
CDR3aa: CASSLSGTNGYTF
CDR3nt: TGTGCCAGCAGCTTATCAGGGACCAATGGCTACACCTTC

j_gene: TRBJ2-1
d_gene: TRBD2
v_gene: TRBV25-1
abundance: .
len: 17
CDR3aa: CASSELGSGSSYNEQFF
CDR3nt: TGTGCCAGCAGTGAATTGGGTAGCGGGAGCTCCTACAATGAGCAGTTCTTC

j_gene: TRBJ2-1
d_gene: TRBD2
v_gene: TRBV6-4
abundance: few
len: 16
CDR3aa: CASSDSRLAGLNEQFF
CDR3nt: TGTGCCAGCAGTGACTCGAGACTAGCGGGGCTCAATGAGCAGTTCTTC

j_gene: TRBJ1-2
d_gene: .
v_gene: TRBV5-1
abundance: few
len: 17
CDR3aa: CASSLASRLGVWYGYTF
CDR3nt: TGCGCCAGCAGCTTGGCTTCGCGGCTGGGGGTATGGTATGGCTACACCTTC

j_gene: TRBJ1-1
d_gene: .
v_gene: TRBV12-3/TRBV12-4
abundance: few
len: 11
CDR3aa: CAVGQNTEAFF
CDR3nt: TGTGCCGTCGGACAGAATACCGAAGCTTTCTTT

j_gene: TRBJ2-7
d_gene: TRBD1
v_gene: TRBV27
abundance: few
len: 14
CDR3aa: CASRRATGGYEQYF
CDR3nt: TGTGCCAGTAGAAGAGCCACAGGGGGCTACGAGCAGTACTTC

j_gene: TRBJ2-7
d_gene: .
v_gene: TRBV24-1
abundance: few
len: 13
CDR3aa: CATSDLSTRRMYF
CDR3nt: TGTGCCACCAGTGATTTGTCTACCAGGCGGATGTACTTC

j_gene: TRBJ1-2
d_gene: .
v_gene: TRBV11-2
abundance: .
len: 15
CDR3aa: CASSSMGHTADGYTF
CDR3nt: TGTGCCAGCAGCTCAATGGGACATACCGCAGATGGCTACACCTTC

j_gene: TRBJ2-7
d_gene: TRBD2
v_gene: TRBV6-1
abundance: many
len: 13
CDR3aa: CASVAGEGIEQYF
CDR3nt: TGTGCCAGCGTAGCGGGAGAGGGAATCGAGCAGTACTTC